Sequencing of this T cell receptor (beta chain) was carried out in a study of PD-1 blockade in classical Hodgkin lymphoma. Clones were sequenced by immunoSEQ multiplex PCR, and TCRdb holds only the in-frame ones, with some missing. The sample lists tens of thousands of clones, 75% to 95% occurring once. Described time point: cycle 4 day 1 (C4D1), after less than 7 weeks of nivolumab. There was relapse after autologous stem cell transplantation in every patient, and there was variation in brentuximab vedotin exposure. Sequenced material: peripheral blood mononuclear cells (PBMCs), taken before the fourth cycle of nivolumab. The sequence derives from a human donor with classical Hodgkin lymphoma.

CDR3 in DNA: TGCAGCGTTTCACAGGGGGCTGGGGAAAAACTGTTTTTT. It is translated as CSVSQGAGEKLFF. The J gene is TRBJ1-4, the V gene TRBV29-1; 9 bases fit TRBD1. The CDR3 length is 13 residues. V lost 5 bases and J lost 8; bases outside the gene matches: 6. Germline values: CDR1 SQVTM, CDR2 ANQGSEA.